This T cell receptor beta chain is from a study of cytomegalovirus exposure and HLA in healthy donors. In regard to this clone: Its target is not known.

V shed 5 bases, J shed 3 bases, and the junction held 5 bases outside the gene matches. The CDR3 is 14 amino acids. The germline CDR1 and CDR2 sequences are MNHEY and SVGAGI. 60 Vbeta and 13 Jbeta primers were used in PCR. Generated by immunoSEQ multiplex PCR, the TCRdb table keeps only in-frame clones and is missing some. The table shows roughly 120,000 clones, with 82% occurring only once. The study, taken as a whole, reports: TCR beta chain V- and J-gene trimming was linked, in a later analysis, to a missense variant in DCLRE1C.

V is TRBV6-5 and J is TRBJ2-7; the match to TRBD1 covers 9 bases. Input material: PBMCs. This TCR was recovered from a male donor in good health and CMV-seropositive. The CDR3 reads CASSRTGVFYEQYF. For the CDR3, the DNA is TGTGCCAGCAGTCGGACAGGGGTGTTCTACGAGCAGTACTTC.